The TCR beta chain under discussion was sequenced for a study of T cell responses to AZD1222 COVID-19 vaccine. Study-wide points: The study reported that nearly half of spike-specific TCRs target unmutated variant regions.

Data came from immunoSEQ multiplex PCR; TCRdb stores just in-frame clones and leaves some out. The data show roughly 140,000 clones, with about 92% seen just once and approximately 12% held by the top ten. As concerns this clone: Its antigen is not identified.

The sample here was peripheral blood, taken after recovery from COVID-19. This clonotype was sampled from an adult who had recovered from COVID-19.

The CDR3 spells CASSSGLADFYEQYF. CDR3 DNA sequence: TGTGCCAGCAGTTCTGGACTAGCGGATTTCTACGAGCAGTACTTC. This chain uses TRBV7-9 with TRBJ2-7, with 10 positions matching TRBD2. V shed 6 bases, J shed 3 bases, and the junction held 8 bases outside the gene matches. This CDR3 region has 15 residues. The germline V gene has CDR1 SEHNR and CDR2 FQNEAQ (reference sequence).